The clone carrying this T cell receptor (beta chain) occurred many times. Its cognate antigen is unknown. The observed sequence ends 3 residues before the CDR3 terminus, with the missing tail filled in from the germline J gene. J lost 7 bases, V lost 0 bases, and 3 bases had no gene match. This CDR3 spans 13 amino acids. Per the germline V gene, CDR1 is SGHRS and CDR2 is YFSETQ. Donors gave roughly 5 to 8 ml heparinized peripheral whole blood. Sequencing used immunoSEQ multiplex PCR; TCRdb keeps in-frame clones, though not all of them. The data show about 40,000 clones, none appearing only once, with roughly 3.6% held by the ten largest. This sample is part of a study of T cell clonality in common variable immunodeficiency. Study-wide points: Reportedly, TCR beta sequences from common variable immunodeficiency showed fewer deletions and N-nucleotide insertions. What drives increased CVID clonality needs T cell subpopulation sequencing.

The TCR was taken from a person between 18 and 69 years old in good health. The chain recombines TRBV5-1 with TRBJ1-1, with 7 nucleotides matching TRBD1. The specimen was peripheral blood mononuclear cells. The CDR3 DNA, read in part, is TGCGCCAGCAGCTTGGGACAGGGATTTGAA. Translating it yields CASSLGQGFE. The whole CDR3 sequence reads CASSLGQGFEAFF. Complete variable domain (other parts from reference TRBV5-1 and TRBJ1-1): KAGVTQTPRYLIKTRGQQVTLSCSPISGHRSVSWYQQTPGQGLQFLFEYFSETQRNKGNFPGRFSGRQFSNSRSEMNVSTLELGDSALYLCASSLGQGFEAFFGQGTRLTVV.